The 24 T cell receptor beta chains below come from one sample, sequenced in a study of siplizumab effects on memory and regulatory T cells. Profiled with immunoSEQ multiplex PCR; TCRdb holds only in-frame clones, not every one. The data contain approximately 94,000 clones, more than 85% of them singletons. Sequencing was performed on CD8+ T cells sorted from blood. These receptors were taken from a human donor in good health.

This rearrangement joins TRBV14 to TRBJ1-6; D is perhaps TRBD1 (5 bases). The CDR3 has 16 amino acids. Trimming removed 4 bases at V and 0 bases at J, with 10 bases between. CDR1 and CDR2 from the germline V gene are SGHDN and FVKESK. Here the CDR3 reads CASSRTDNSYNSPLHF. The CDR3 DNA is TGTGCCAGCAGCCGGACGGACAACTCCTATAATTCACCCCTCCACTTT.

Comment on this clone: Its ends do not fully match the called genes, so a read error is possible. J is TRBJ2-5 and V is TRBV7-7; weak D call: TRBD2 (6 bases). Germline values: CDR1 SSHAT, CDR2 FNYEAQ (reference sequence). The CDR3 consists of 17 residues. CDR3 region: CASSLGRLALDQETQYF. CDR3 nucleotide sequence: TGTGCTAGCAGCTTGGGGCGGCTAGCGCTGGATCAAGAGACCCAGTACTTC.

The rearrangement links TRBV7-9 to TRBJ1-2; weak D call: TRBD1 (5 bases). This CDR3 comprises 16 residues. V lost 5 bases and J 4 bases, leaving 20 bases between the germline ends. Germline lookup yields CDR1 SEHNR and CDR2 FQNEAQ (reference sequence). The CDR3 loop reads CASSRKQLEGFYGYTF. DNA for the CDR3: TGTGCCAGCAGCCGAAAACAGCTGGAGGGGTTCTATGGCTACACCTTC.

This clone appeared once. The chain carries TRBV7-9 and TRBJ2-1, with TRBD2 identical over 8 bases. CDR1 SEHNR and CDR2 FQNEAQ come from the germline V gene (reference sequence). CDR3 size: 16 residues. With 1 base clipped from V and 4 bases from J, the junction kept 6 bases outside the gene matches. Written as DNA, the CDR3 is TGTGCCAGCAGCTTAGTGGGTAGCGGGGCTTACAATGAGCAGTTCTTC. Translation: CASSLVGSGAYNEQFF.

The rearrangement joins TRBV13 to TRBJ2-6, with 10 bases lining up with TRBD1. The V and J ends lost 5 bases and 1 base, in that order; junction bases with no gene match: 8. The germline V gene has CDR1 PRHDT and CDR2 FYEKMQ (reference sequence). This CDR3 contains 18 residues. CDR3 protein: CASSPQWTGGSGANVLTF. The DNA of the CDR3 is TGTGCCAGCAGCCCCCAATGGACAGGGGGTTCTGGGGCCAACGTCCTGACTTTC.

V is TRBV4-1 and J is TRBJ2-1; D unclear. V lost 4 bases, J lost 5 bases, and 6 bases lay in between. The CDR3 covers 12 residues. Germline V lookup: CDR1 MGHRA, CDR2 YSYEKL. In DNA form, the CDR3 reads TGCGCCAGCAGCCCCGAACACAATGAGCAGTTCTTC. It encodes CASSPEHNEQFF.

This chain uses TRBV7-9 with TRBJ1-5; 12 bases line up with TRBD1. The germline V gene encodes CDR1 SEHNR and CDR2 FQNEAQ (reference sequence). V lost 3 bases and J lost 1; bases outside the gene matches: 1. This CDR3 contains 16 residues. Here the CDR3 DNA reads TGTGCCAGCAGCTTGGGACAGGGGGCGAGCAATCAGCCCCAGCATTTT. This translates into CASSLGQGASNQPQHF.

This clone appeared once. V gene TRBV4-3 combines with J gene TRBJ2-7; TRBD1 aligns across 8 bases. Trimming took 0 bases from V and 2 from J; bases not matched to a gene: 3. The CDR3 totals 15 residues. Germline CDR1 is LGHNA and CDR2 is YSLEER. The CDR3, as DNA: TGCGCCAGCAGCCAAGATCCGGGACAGGCCTACGAGCAGTACTTC. Its protein is CASSQDPGQAYEQYF.

This chain connects TRBV9 to TRBJ2-5; a weak D match, TRBD1 (5 bases). The CDR3 loop spans 17 amino acids. Trimming left V 0 bases short and J 0 bases short, with 15 bases between. Germline CDR1 and CDR2: SGDLS and YYNGEE. The CDR3 sequence is CASSVEGNSWNQETQYF. CDR3 nucleotide sequence: TGTGCCAGCAGCGTAGAGGGGAACTCTTGGAACCAAGAGACCCAGTACTTC.

The rearrangement joins TRBV6-1 to TRBJ1-2; 9 bases line up with TRBD1. The germline V gene encodes CDR1 MNHNS and CDR2 SASEGT. This CDR3 is built from 15 residues. The ends lost 1 base at V and 2 bases at J; junction bases unmatched: 2. The CDR3 DNA sequence: TGTGCCAGCAGTGAAGGGACAGGGGAAAACTATGGCTACACCTTC. Protein product: CASSEGTGENYGYTF.

This sequence joins TRBV19 and TRBJ1-6; tentatively, D is TRBD1 (6 bases). CDR1 and CDR2 from the germline V gene are LNHDA and SQIVND (reference sequence). V was pared by 0 bases and J by 7 bases, with 10 bases between. The CDR3 has 15 amino acids. In DNA form, the CDR3 reads TGTGCCAGTAGTATAGATACAGGGCACAATTCACCCCTCCACTTT. Translated, it gives CASSIDTGHNSPLHF. Full variable domain (outside the CDR3, taken from reference TRBV19 and TRBJ1-6): DGGITQSPKYLFRKEGQNVTLSCEQNLNHDAMYWYRQDPGQGLRLIYYSQIVNDFQKGDIAEGYSVSREKKESFPLTVTSAQKNPTAFYLCASSIDTGHNSPLHFGNGTRLTVT.

The chain combines TRBV7-9 with TRBJ1-2; D is perhaps TRBD1 (5 bases). This CDR3 has 14 amino acids. CDR1 is SEHNR and CDR2 is FQNEAQ in the germline V gene (reference sequence). V was cut by 6 bases and J by 4 bases, with 15 bases left in between. CDR3 DNA: TGTGCCAGCAGTCGAGGAGACAGAAGCTATGGCTACACCTTC. Its translation is CASSRGDRSYGYTF.

The CDR3 protein is CASSQPTGAVIQYF. CDR3 sequence (DNA): TGCGCCAGCAGCCAGCCGACAGGGGCGGTCATTCAGTACTTC. The chain carries TRBV4-1 and TRBJ2-4; 8 bases match TRBD1. The J segment lost 9 bases and the V segment lost 3 bases, leaving 7 bases of the junction unmatched. The V gene's germline CDR1 is MGHRA and CDR2 YSYEKL. The length of the CDR3 is 14 residues.

This rearrangement joins TRBV27 to TRBJ1-1; D is unclear. V was pared by 7 bases and J by 1 base, with 7 bases between. CDR1 is MNHEY, CDR2 SMNVEV, per germline (reference sequence). The CDR3 runs to 12 residues. The chain's CDR3 is CASKTGNTEAFF. CDR3 nucleotide sequence: TGTGCCAGCAAAACCGGGAACACTGAAGCTTTCTTT.

The chain is built from TRBV5-1 and TRBJ2-1; D remains unclear. The CDR3 covers 15 residues. The germline V and J ends were trimmed by 0 bases and 3 bases, with 10 bases remaining between them. CDR1 SGHRS and CDR2 YFSETQ come from the germline V gene. CDR3 protein: CASSLVWGSYNEQFF. For the CDR3, the DNA is TGCGCCAGCAGCTTGGTATGGGGAAGCTACAATGAGCAGTTCTTC.

V and J are TRBV15 and TRBJ2-7; tentative D call: TRBD2 (5 bases). CDR1 and CDR2 from the germline V gene are LNHNV and YYDKDF (reference sequence). The V end was cut by 0 bases, the J end by 1 base, with 7 bases between. CDR3 length: 14 amino acids. CDR3 coding DNA: TGTGCCACCAGCAGAGAGGGAGTTTCCTACGAGCAGTACTTC. Its protein is CATSREGVSYEQYF.

This chain links TRBV11-2 with TRBJ2-4; TRBD2 matches 9 bases. The V and J ends lost 1 base and 9 bases, in that order; junction bases with no gene match: 13. The CDR3 length is 17 residues. The germline V gene has CDR1 SGHAT and CDR2 FQNNGV. The CDR3 nucleotides read TGTGCCAGCAGCTTAGGGGCGCGGGGGGGCCTGAGTAGCATTCAGTACTTC. The encoded protein is CASSLGARGGLSSIQYF.

The V call is TRBV7-6, the J call TRBJ2-7; D may be TRBD1 or TRBD2 (5 bases each). CDR1 SGHVS and CDR2 FNYEAQ come from the germline V gene. CDR3 size: 17 residues. V lost 2 bases to trimming and J lost 1 base, with 18 bases between them. As DNA, the CDR3 is TGTGCCAGCAGCTTATCCCTATCGCCCGGGGCTTCCTACGAGCAGTACTTC. Its translation: CASSLSLSPGASYEQYF.

This chain connects TRBV9 to TRBJ2-3, with D unclear. Trimming pared 0 bases from V and 4 bases from J, leaving 12 bases between. This CDR3 spans 15 amino acids. Germline values: CDR1 SGDLS, CDR2 YYNGEE. DNA of the CDR3: TGTGCCAGCAGCGTAGAGGAAAGCCAGTCAGATACGCAGTATTTT. Translation gives CASSVEESQSDTQYF.

This clone appeared a single time. The chain uses TRBV19 and TRBJ2-1; D might be TRBD2 (6 bases). This CDR3 contains 16 residues. Germline V gene sequence: CDR1 LNHDA, CDR2 SQIVND (reference sequence). Trimming pared 8 bases from V and 0 bases from J, leaving 17 bases between. CDR3 amino acids: CASSGALQSSYNEQFF. DNA for the CDR3: TGTGCCAGTTCGGGAGCACTACAGAGCTCCTACAATGAGCAGTTCTTC.

This clone was seen a single time. The J gene is TRBJ1-2, the V gene TRBV6-5, with 8 bases aligning to TRBD1. Germline-derived CDR1 and CDR2 are MNHEY and SVGAGI. The CDR3 runs to 14 residues. Losses at the gene ends were 3 bases for V and 5 bases for J; bases not matched to a gene: 5. The CDR3 sequence: CASSYLGQEYGYTF. CDR3 DNA sequence: TGTGCCAGCAGTTATTTGGGACAGGAATATGGCTACACCTTC.

This chain joins TRBV5-1 and TRBJ2-1; D ambiguous. V was trimmed by 7 bases and J by 10 bases, leaving 18 bases between them. This CDR3 is 13 amino acids long. Germline V lookup: CDR1 SGHRS, CDR2 YFSETQ. The CDR3 nucleotides are TGCGCCAGCTGCGCTTCAGTTTCACAAGAGCAGTTCTTC. It yields the protein CASCASVSQEQFF.

The chain carries TRBV30 and TRBJ1-1; a weak D match, TRBD1 (5 bases). V lost 1 base to trimming and J lost 5 bases, with 14 bases between them. Germline lookup yields CDR1 GTSNPN and CDR2 SVGIG (reference sequence). The CDR3 has 14 amino acids. The CDR3 loop reads CAWSEGAGGTEAFF. CDR3 DNA sequence: TGTGCCTGGAGTGAAGGGGCGGGTGGAACTGAAGCTTTCTTT.

The CDR3 DNA reads as TGTGCCAGCAGCTTGGCCCTAGCAGAAATCTATGGCTACACCTTC. Translating gives CASSLALAEIYGYTF. This chain uses TRBV5-8 with TRBJ1-2; no firm D call. This CDR3 comprises 15 residues. Trimming pared 0 bases from V and 4 bases from J, leaving 13 bases between. CDR1 and CDR2 from the germline V gene are SGHTS and YDEGEE. The whole variable domain, filled in from reference TRBV5-8 and TRBJ1-2, reads EAGVTQSPTHLIKTRGQQATLRCSPISGHTSVYWYQQALGLGLQFLLWYDEGEERNRGNFPPRFSGRQFPNYSSELNVNALELEDSALYLCASSLALAEIYGYTFGSGTRLTVV.